A single T cell receptor beta chain is shown here with its context. Its target is not known. Per the germline V gene, CDR1 is SGHVS and CDR2 is FNYEAQ. The CDR3 is 15 amino acids. V shed 1 base and J shed 5 bases, with 12 bases lying between them. The sample originates from a study of shared clonotypes between healthy human individuals. Study observations and caveats: The researchers took only blood, and tissue repertoires probably look different.

With CCR7-negative CD45RA+ TemRA cells, CD45RO+ cells were combined in CD8 memory. Generated by immunoSEQ multiplex PCR, the TCRdb table keeps only in-frame clones and is missing some. This table has roughly 700,000 clones, 90% appearing once. The chain employs TRBV7-6 and TRBJ2-1, with a possible D match to TRBD2 (5 bases). Material for sequencing was memory CD8+ T cells from PBMCs. Subset defined: CD45RO+ cells pooled with CCR7-negative TemRA cells. This receptor was identified in a man aged 18 to 29 in good health. Some clones in this sample may be carry-over from other donors' samples. For the CDR3, the DNA is TGTGCCAGCAGCTTAGTGGCGCGGGTCAACAATGAGCAGTTCTTC. As protein: CASSLVARVNNEQFF.